This record covers a single T cell receptor beta chain. Original processing methods: It was from reference gene primer amplification that nucleated cell counts were estimated. Measured with immunoSEQ multiplex PCR; TCRdb has only the in-frame clones, and not every one. V, J and clone size were drawn from that table, and D and trimming were deduced from the DNA. The table lists some 460,000 clones, around 90% of them singletons. Cohorts were assigned according to the clinical history that participants reported. Recovered status in Cohort 3 required two negative PCRs, clearance, or symptom resolution. The V gene end was trimmed by 8 bases and the J gene end by 5 bases; junction bases not matched to a gene: 9. Germline V gene lookup returns CDR1 MGHDK and CDR2 SYGVNS. CDR3 length: 13 amino acids. This specimen belongs to a study of blood T cell repertoires in COVID-19. Study background: There were acute and convalescent COVID-19 samples, and they came from the United States, Italy and Spain.

The sequenced material came from PBMCs or T cells enriched from blood (not recorded which). This chain links TRBV25-1 with TRBJ2-7, with TRBD1 identical over 7 bases. The clonotype comes from a woman aged 18 to 35 who had recovered from COVID-19. The CDR3 loop is CASQGTERDEQYF. For the CDR3, the DNA is TGTGCCAGCCAGGGGACAGAAAGAGACGAGCAGTACTTC.